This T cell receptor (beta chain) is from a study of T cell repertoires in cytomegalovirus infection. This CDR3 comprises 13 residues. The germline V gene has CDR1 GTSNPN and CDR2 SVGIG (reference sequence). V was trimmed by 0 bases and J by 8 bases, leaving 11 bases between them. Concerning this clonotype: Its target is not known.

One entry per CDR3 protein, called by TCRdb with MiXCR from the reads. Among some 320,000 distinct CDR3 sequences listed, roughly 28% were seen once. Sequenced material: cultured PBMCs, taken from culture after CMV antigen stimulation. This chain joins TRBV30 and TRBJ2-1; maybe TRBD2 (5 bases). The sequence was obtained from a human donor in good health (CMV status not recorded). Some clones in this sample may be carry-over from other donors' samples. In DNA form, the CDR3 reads TGTGCCTGGAGTGTCCTCGCGGAGGATGAGCAGTTCTTC. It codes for CAWSVLAEDEQFF.